These 10 T cell receptor beta chains share one sample of origin, sequenced in a study of blood T cell repertoires in COVID-19. Produced via immunoSEQ multiplex PCR; TCRdb's table is partial and in-frame only. The sample records 500,000 to 600,000 clones, about 88% being singletons. Material: peripheral blood. These receptors were collected from a woman aged 45-60 years with COVID-19, enrolled during active disease.

The chain has TRBV3-1 (or the pseudogene TRBV3-2) and TRBJ2-2; D is possibly TRBD2 (5 bases). This CDR3 contains 15 residues. The V gene lost 3 bases and the J gene lost 6 bases, with 14 bases spanning the gap. The germline V gene has CDR1 LGHDT and CDR2 YNNKEL (reference sequence). The CDR3 region is CASSHPGSRAGELFF. In DNA form, the CDR3 reads TGTGCCAGCAGCCATCCGGGATCGAGGGCCGGGGAGCTGTTTTTT.

This chain connects TRBV15 to TRBJ1-1; no clear D. The CDR3 runs 11 residues. V was clipped by 4 bases and J by 9 bases, with 9 bases between them. Per the germline V gene, CDR1 is LNHNV and CDR2 is YYDKDF (reference sequence). The CDR3 spells CATSTTEKAFF. The DNA for the CDR3 is TGTGCCACCAGCACAACAGAGAAAGCTTTCTTT.

This rearrangement joins TRBV18 to TRBJ1-5; D is unclear. Germline V gene sequence: CDR1 KGHSH, CDR2 LQKENI. The CDR3 consists of 12 residues. Trimming took off 6 bases at V and 9 bases at J, with 12 bases between the two ends. CDR3 in DNA: TGTGCCAGCTCCCAGAGCGTAGGGCCCCAGCATTTT. Translation gives CASSQSVGPQHF.

This clone was counted between two and nine times. V gene TRBV24-1 combines with J gene TRBJ2-5; the match to TRBD1 covers 10 bases. CDR3 length equals 15 residues. CDR1 KGHDR and CDR2 SFDVKD come from the germline V gene. V was pared by 1 base and J by 4 bases, with 2 bases of the junction left unmatched. This CDR3 is CATSDFGQGGETQYF. The CDR3 DNA follows: TGTGCCACCAGTGATTTCGGACAGGGGGGAGAGACCCAGTACTTC.

The chain recombines TRBV2 with TRBJ2-7, with TRBD2 matching 8 bases. J lost 3 bases, V lost 8 bases, and 9 bases had no gene match. This CDR3 has 14 amino acids. CDR1 and CDR2 (germline): SNHLY, FYNNEI. The CDR3: CASLPRGGDYEQYF. The CDR3 DNA sequence: TGTGCCAGCCTCCCACGGGGGGGAGACTACGAGCAGTACTTC.

The chain employs TRBV5-1 and TRBJ1-5, with 8 bases matching TRBD1. Trimming removed 0 bases from V and 4 bases from J; junction bases left unmatched: 3. Per germline, CDR1 SGHRS and CDR2 YFSETQ. The CDR3 loop spans 15 amino acids. The CDR3 DNA reads as TGCGCCAGCAGCTTGGATGGGGACAGGAATCAGCCCCAGCATTTT. Its translation is CASSLDGDRNQPQHF.

The CDR3 here is CASRPQGKGEAFF. CDR3 DNA sequence: TGTGCCAGCAGACCACAGGGGAAGGGGGAAGCTTTCTTT. V gene TRBV6-5 combines with J gene TRBJ1-1; TRBD1 agrees at 7 bases. CDR1 and CDR2 (germline): MNHEY, SVGAGI. This CDR3 contains 13 residues. V gave up 6 bases and J gave up 8 bases; unmatched junction bases: 9.

Here the CDR3 reads CATSPSGVSDTQYF. Written as DNA, the CDR3 is TGTGCCACGAGCCCTAGCGGGGTATCAGATACGCAGTATTTT. The genes are TRBV24-1 and TRBJ2-3; 9 bases map to TRBD2. The CDR3 has 14 amino acids. In germline, CDR1 is KGHDR, CDR2 SFDVKD. V gave up 10 bases and J gave up 4 bases; unmatched junction bases: 8.

This chain connects TRBV9 to TRBJ1-5; tentative D call: TRBD1 (5 bases). The V end was cut by 0 bases, the J end by 3 bases, with 10 bases between. Germline V lookup: CDR1 SGDLS, CDR2 YYNGEE. The CDR3 extends over 15 amino acids. CDR3 sequence: CASSVEGLPNQPQHF. The CDR3 DNA sequence: TGTGCCAGCAGCGTAGAGGGGTTACCCAATCAGCCCCAGCATTTT.

The V gene is TRBV19, the J gene TRBJ2-2, with TRBD1 matching over 11 bases. Germline CDR1 reads LNHDA; CDR2 reads SQIVND (reference sequence). After removal of 9 bases from V and 4 bases from J, the junction contained 7 bases not matched to a gene. This CDR3 has 15 residues. The CDR3 DNA sequence: TGTGCCAGCCTCACCGGGACAGGGGGCACCGGGGAGCTGTTTTTT. Amino acid sequence: CASLTGTGGTGELFF. The entire variable domain, with the rest obtained from reference TRBV19 and TRBJ2-2, is as follows: DGGITQSPKYLFRKEGQNVTLSCEQNLNHDAMYWYRQDPGQGLRLIYYSQIVNDFQKGDIAEGYSVSREKKESFPLTVTSAQKNPTAFYLCASLTGTGGTGELFFGEGSRLTVL.